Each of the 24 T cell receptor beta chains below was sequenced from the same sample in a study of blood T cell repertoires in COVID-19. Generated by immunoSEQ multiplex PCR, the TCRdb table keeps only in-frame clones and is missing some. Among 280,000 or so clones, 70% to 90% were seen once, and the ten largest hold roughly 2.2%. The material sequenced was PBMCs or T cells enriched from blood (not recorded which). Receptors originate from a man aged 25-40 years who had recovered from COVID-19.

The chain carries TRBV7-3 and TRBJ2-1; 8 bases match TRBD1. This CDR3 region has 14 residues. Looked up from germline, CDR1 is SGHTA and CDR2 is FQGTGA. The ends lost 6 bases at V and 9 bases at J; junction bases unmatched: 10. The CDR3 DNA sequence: TGTGCCAGCAGGGGGCAGGGGGCAAACTCTGAGCAGTTCTTC. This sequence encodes CASRGQGANSEQFF.

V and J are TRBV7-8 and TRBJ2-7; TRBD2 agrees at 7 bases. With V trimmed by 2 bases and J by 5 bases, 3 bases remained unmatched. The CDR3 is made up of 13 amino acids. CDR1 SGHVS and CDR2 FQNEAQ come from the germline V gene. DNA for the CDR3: TGTGCCAGCAGCTTACAGCGGGGCCACGAGCAGTACTTC. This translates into CASSLQRGHEQYF.

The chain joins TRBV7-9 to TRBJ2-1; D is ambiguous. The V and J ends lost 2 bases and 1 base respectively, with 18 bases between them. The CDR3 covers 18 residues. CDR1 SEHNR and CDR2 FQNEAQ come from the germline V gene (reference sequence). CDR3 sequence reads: CASSLYRLPIISYNEQFF. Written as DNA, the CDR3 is TGTGCCAGCAGCTTATATCGACTGCCGATTATTTCCTACAATGAGCAGTTCTTC.

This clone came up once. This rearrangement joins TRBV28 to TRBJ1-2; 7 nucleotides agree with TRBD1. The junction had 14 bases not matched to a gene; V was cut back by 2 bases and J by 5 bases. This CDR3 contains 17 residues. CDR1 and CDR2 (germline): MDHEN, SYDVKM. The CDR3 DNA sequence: TGTGCCAGCAGTTTACGGGGGGGGACGGGACAGAGTTATGGCTACACCTTC. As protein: CASSLRGGTGQSYGYTF.

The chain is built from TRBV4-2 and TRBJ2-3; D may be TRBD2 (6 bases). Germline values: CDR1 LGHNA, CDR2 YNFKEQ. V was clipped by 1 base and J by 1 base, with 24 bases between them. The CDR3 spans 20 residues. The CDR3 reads CASSQGLVGGRPLRTDTQYF. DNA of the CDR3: TGTGCCAGCAGCCAAGGTTTAGTGGGGGGACGACCACTGCGCACAGATACGCAGTATTTT.

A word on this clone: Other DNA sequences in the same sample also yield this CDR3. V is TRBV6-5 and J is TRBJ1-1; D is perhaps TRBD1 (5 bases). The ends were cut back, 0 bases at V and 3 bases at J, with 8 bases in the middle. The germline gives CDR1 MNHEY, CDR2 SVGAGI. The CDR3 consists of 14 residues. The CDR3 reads CASSYSSGDTEAFF. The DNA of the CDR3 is TGTGCCAGCAGTTACTCGTCGGGGGACACTGAAGCTTTCTTT.

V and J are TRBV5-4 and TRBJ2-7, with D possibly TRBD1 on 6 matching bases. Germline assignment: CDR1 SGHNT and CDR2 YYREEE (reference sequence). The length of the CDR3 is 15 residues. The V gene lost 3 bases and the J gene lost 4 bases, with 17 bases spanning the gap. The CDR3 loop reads CASSSRTESRYEQYF. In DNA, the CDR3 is TGTGCCAGCAGCTCCCGGACAGAGAGCCGATACGAGCAGTACTTC. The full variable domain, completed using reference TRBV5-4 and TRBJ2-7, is ETGVTQSPTHLIKTRGQQVTLRCSSQSGHNTVSWYQQALGQGPQFIFQYYREEENGRGNFPPRFSGLQFPNYSSELNVNALELDDSALYLCASSSRTESRYEQYFGPGTRLTVT.

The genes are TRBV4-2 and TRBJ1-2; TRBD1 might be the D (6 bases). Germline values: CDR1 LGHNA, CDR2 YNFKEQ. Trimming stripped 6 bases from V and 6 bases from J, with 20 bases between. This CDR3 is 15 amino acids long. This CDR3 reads CASRSPDGGRDGYTF. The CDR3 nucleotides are TGTGCCAGCAGAAGTCCTGACGGGGGGCGCGATGGCTACACCTTC.

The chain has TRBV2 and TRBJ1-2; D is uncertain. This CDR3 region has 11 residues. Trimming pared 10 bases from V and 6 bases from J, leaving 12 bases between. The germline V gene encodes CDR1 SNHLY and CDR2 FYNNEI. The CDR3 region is CATSTGDGYTF. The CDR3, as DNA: TGTGCCACCTCAACCGGGGATGGCTACACCTTC. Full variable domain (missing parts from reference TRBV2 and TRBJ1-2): EPEVTQTPSHQVTQMGQEVILRCVPISNHLYFYWYRQILGQKVEFLVSFYNNEISEKSEIFDDQFSVERPDGSNFTLKIRSTKLEDSAMYFCATSTGDGYTFGSGTRLTVV.

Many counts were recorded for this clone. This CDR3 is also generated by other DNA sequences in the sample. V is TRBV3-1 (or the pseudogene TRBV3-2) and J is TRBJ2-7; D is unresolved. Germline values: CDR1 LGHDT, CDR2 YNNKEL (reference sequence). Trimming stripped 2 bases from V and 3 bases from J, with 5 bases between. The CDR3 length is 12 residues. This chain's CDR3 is CASSQHSYEQYF. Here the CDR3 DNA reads TGTGCCAGCAGCCAACACAGCTACGAGCAGTACTTC.

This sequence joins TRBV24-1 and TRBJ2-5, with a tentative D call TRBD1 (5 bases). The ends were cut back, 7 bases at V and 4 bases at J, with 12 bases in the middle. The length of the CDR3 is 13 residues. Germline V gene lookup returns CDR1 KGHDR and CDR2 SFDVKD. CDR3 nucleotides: TGTGCCACCAGCCCAGGGTACGGAGAGACCCAGTACTTC. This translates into CATSPGYGETQYF.

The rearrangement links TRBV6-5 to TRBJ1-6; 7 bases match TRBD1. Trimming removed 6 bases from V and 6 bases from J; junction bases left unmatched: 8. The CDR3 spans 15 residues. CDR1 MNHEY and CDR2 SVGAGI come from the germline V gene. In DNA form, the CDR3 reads TGTGCCAGCAGCCTAACAGGGGATACTAATTCACCCCTCCACTTT. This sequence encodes CASSLTGDTNSPLHF.

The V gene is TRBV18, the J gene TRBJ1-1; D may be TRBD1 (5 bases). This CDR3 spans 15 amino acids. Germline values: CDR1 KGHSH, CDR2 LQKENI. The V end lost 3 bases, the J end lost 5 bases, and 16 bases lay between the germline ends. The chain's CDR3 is CASSPMDGGWTEAFF. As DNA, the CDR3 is TGTGCCAGCTCACCCATGGACGGGGGTTGGACTGAAGCTTTCTTT.

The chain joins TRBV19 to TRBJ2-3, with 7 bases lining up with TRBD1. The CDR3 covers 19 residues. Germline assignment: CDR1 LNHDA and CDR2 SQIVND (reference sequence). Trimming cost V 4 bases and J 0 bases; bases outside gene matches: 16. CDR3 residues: CASSKVGGGRSASTDTQYF. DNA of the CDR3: TGTGCCAGTAGTAAGGTAGGGGGCGGCCGATCAGCTAGCACAGATACGCAGTATTTT.

CDR3 nucleotide sequence: TGTGCCAGTAGCATCCAGGGGGCTGAAAAACTGTTTTTT. Amino acid sequence: CASSIQGAEKLFF. The gene calls are TRBV19 and TRBJ1-4; 8 bases map to TRBD1. With 6 bases clipped from V and 7 bases from J, the junction kept 4 bases outside the gene matches. Per germline, CDR1 LNHDA and CDR2 SQIVND (reference sequence). The length of the CDR3 is 13 residues. Full variable domain (remainder filled in from reference TRBV19 and TRBJ1-4): DGGITQSPKYLFRKEGQNVTLSCEQNLNHDAMYWYRQDPGQGLRLIYYSQIVNDFQKGDIAEGYSVSREKKESFPLTVTSAQKNPTAFYLCASSIQGAEKLFFGSGTQLSVL.

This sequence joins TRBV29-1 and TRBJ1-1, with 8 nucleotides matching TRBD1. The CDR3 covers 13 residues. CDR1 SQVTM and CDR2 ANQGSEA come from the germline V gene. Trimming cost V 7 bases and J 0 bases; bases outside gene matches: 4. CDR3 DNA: TGCAGCGCCACAGGGGGGATGAACACTGAAGCTTTCTTT. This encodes CSATGGMNTEAFF.

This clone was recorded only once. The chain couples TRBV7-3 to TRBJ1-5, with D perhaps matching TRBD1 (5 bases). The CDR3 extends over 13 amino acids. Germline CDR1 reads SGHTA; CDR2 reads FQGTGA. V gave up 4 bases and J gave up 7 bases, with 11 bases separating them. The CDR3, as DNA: TGTGCCAGCAGCTCTGATCCAGGGCAGCCCCAGCATTTT. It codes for CASSSDPGQPQHF.

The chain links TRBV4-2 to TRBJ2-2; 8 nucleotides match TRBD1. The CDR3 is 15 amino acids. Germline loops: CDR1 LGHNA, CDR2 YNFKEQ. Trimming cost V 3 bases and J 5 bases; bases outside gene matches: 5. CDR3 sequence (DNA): TGTGCCAGCAGCCAGGGGGACAGGTCTACCGGGGAGCTGTTTTTT. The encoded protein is CASSQGDRSTGELFF.

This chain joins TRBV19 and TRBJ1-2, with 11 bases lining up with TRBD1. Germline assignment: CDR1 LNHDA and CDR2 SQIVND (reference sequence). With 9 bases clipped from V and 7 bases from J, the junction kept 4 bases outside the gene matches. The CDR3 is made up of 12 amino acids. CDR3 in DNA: TGTGCCAGCACGGACAGGGGGCCTGGCTACACCTTC. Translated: CASTDRGPGYTF.

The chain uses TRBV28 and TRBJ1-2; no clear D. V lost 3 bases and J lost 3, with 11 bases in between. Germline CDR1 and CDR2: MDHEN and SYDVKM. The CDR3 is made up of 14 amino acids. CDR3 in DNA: TGTGCCAGCAGTTTTATTCTACCGGACTATGGCTACACCTTC. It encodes CASSFILPDYGYTF.

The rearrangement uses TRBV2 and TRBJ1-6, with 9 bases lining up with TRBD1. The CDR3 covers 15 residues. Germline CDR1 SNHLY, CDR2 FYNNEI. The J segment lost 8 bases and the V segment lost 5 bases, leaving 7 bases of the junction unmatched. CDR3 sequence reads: CASSLRDRGDSPLHF. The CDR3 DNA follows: TGTGCCAGCAGTTTGCGAGACAGGGGGGATTCACCCCTCCACTTT.

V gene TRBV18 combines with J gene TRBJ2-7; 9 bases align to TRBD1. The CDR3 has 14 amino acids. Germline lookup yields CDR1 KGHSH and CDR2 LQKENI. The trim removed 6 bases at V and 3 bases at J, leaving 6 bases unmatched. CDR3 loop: CASSSDRGSYEQYF. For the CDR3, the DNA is TGTGCCAGCTCTTCGGACAGGGGCAGCTACGAGCAGTACTTC.

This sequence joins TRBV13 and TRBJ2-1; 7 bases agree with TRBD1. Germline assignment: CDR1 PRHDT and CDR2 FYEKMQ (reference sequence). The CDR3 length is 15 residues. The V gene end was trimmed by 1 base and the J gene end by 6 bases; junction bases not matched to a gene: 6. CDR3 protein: CASSLEQGLSNEQFF. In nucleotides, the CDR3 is TGTGCCAGCAGCTTAGAACAGGGGTTATCCAATGAGCAGTTCTTC.

The CDR3 loop is CASSFYDGGDINNEQFF. As DNA, the CDR3 is TGTGCCAGCAGCTTCTACGACGGGGGGGATATCAACAATGAGCAGTTCTTC. The genes are TRBV7-6 and TRBJ2-1; 8 nucleotides agree with TRBD2. Germline V CDR1 and CDR2: SGHVS, FNYEAQ. With V trimmed by 3 bases and J by 5 bases, 12 bases remained unmatched. The CDR3 has 17 amino acids. Using reference TRBV7-6 and TRBJ2-1 for the parts outside the CDR3, the full variable domain is GAGVSQSPRYKVTKRGQDVALRCDPISGHVSLYWYRQALGQGPEFLTYFNYEAQQDKSGLPNDRFSAERPEGSISTLTIQRTEQRDSAMYRCASSFYDGGDINNEQFFGPGTRLTVL.